These 10 T cell receptor beta chains came from one sample sequenced in a study of blood T cell repertoires in COVID-19. Assay used: immunoSEQ multiplex PCR; TCRdb lists only in-frame clones, some missing. The table lists tens of thousands of clones, around 87% of them singletons. Material: peripheral blood. Receptor source: a man between 40 and 49 years old with COVID-19, enrolled during active disease.

The chain is built from TRBV6-5 and TRBJ1-2; 10 nucleotides agree with TRBD1. The length of the CDR3 is 15 residues. V dropped 6 bases and J dropped 4; count of bases not matched to a gene: 8. CDR1 and CDR2 from the germline V gene are MNHEY and SVGAGI. The CDR3 DNA follows: TGTGCCAGCAGGCGGGGACAGGGGAATGGCTATGGCTACACCTTC. It specifies CASRRGQGNGYGYTF.

CDR3 sequence: CASSVGANYNSPLHF. The CDR3 DNA is TGTGCCAGCAGCGTAGGGGCTAACTATAATTCACCCCTCCACTTT. The chain employs TRBV7-9 and TRBJ1-6; D is possibly TRBD1 (5 bases). V shed 5 bases and J shed 3 bases, with 11 bases lying between them. This CDR3 spans 15 amino acids. Per the germline V gene, CDR1 is SEHNR and CDR2 is FQNEAQ (reference sequence). Using reference TRBV7-9 and TRBJ1-6 for the parts outside the CDR3, the full variable domain is DTGVSQNPRHKITKRGQNVTFRCDPISEHNRLYWYRQTLGQGPEFLTYFQNEAQLEKSRLLSDRFSAERPKGSFSTLEIQRTEQGDSAMYLCASSVGANYNSPLHFGNGTRLTVT.

The chain combines TRBV27 with TRBJ1-2; D may be TRBD1 (6 bases). V was clipped by 5 bases and J by 2 bases, with 12 bases between them. The length of the CDR3 is 14 residues. Germline-derived CDR1 and CDR2 are MNHEY and SMNVEV (reference sequence). The CDR3 sequence is CASSLQGPNYGYTF. The CDR3 nucleotides are TGTGCCAGCAGTCTTCAGGGGCCCAACTATGGCTACACCTTC.

This chain connects TRBV5-4 to TRBJ2-5; 10 nucleotides line up with TRBD2. With V trimmed by 0 bases and J by 4 bases, 3 bases remained unmatched. The V gene's germline CDR1 is SGHNT and CDR2 YYREEE (reference sequence). CDR3 length: 15 amino acids. CDR3 amino acids: CASSLALAGAETQYF. CDR3 bases: TGTGCCAGCAGCTTGGCTCTAGCGGGGGCAGAGACCCAGTACTTC.

The chain joins TRBV5-4 to TRBJ2-7; a weak D match, TRBD2 (6 bases). The germline gives CDR1 SGHNT, CDR2 YYREEE (reference sequence). Trimming cost V 3 bases and J 5 bases, with 9 bases left between them. The CDR3 is 12 amino acids. The CDR3 here is CASSSEGHEQYF. Here the CDR3 DNA reads TGTGCCAGCAGCTCGGAGGGTCACGAGCAGTACTTC. The full variable domain, in which reference TRBV5-4 and TRBJ2-7 provide the parts outside the CDR3, is ETGVTQSPTHLIKTRGQQVTLRCSSQSGHNTVSWYQQALGQGPQFIFQYYREEENGRGNFPPRFSGLQFPNYSSELNVNALELDDSALYLCASSSEGHEQYFGPGTRLTVT.

The rearrangement links TRBV19 to TRBJ1-1; D is uncertain. In germline, CDR1 is LNHDA, CDR2 SQIVND (reference sequence). Trimming left V 5 bases short and J 6 bases short, with 16 bases between. The length of the CDR3 is 14 residues. For the CDR3, the DNA is TGTGCCAGTAGTCCCCGACACTCTTCACCTGAAGCTTTCTTT. It encodes CASSPRHSSPEAFF.

The V call is TRBV5-1, the J call TRBJ2-7; D is perhaps TRBD1 (6 bases). The germline CDR1 and CDR2 sequences are SGHRS and YFSETQ. Trimming pared 4 bases from V and 3 bases from J, leaving 14 bases between. The CDR3 runs 14 residues. The CDR3 is CASSPRTDIYEQYF. The CDR3 region has the DNA TGCGCCAGCAGCCCACGGACAGATATCTACGAGCAGTACTTC.

The chain recombines TRBV30 with TRBJ1-6; possibly TRBD1 for D (5 bases). V gave up 0 bases and J gave up 9 bases, with 9 bases separating them. Germline V CDR1 and CDR2: GTSNPN, SVGIG (reference sequence). The CDR3 is 13 amino acids. CDR3 loop: CAWSVQGSSPLHF. The CDR3 nucleotides are TGTGCCTGGAGTGTGCAGGGTAGTTCACCCCTCCACTTT.

This chain links TRBV6-2 or TRBV6-3 with TRBJ1-1, with D hard to call. The CDR3 sequence is 14 residues long. V lost 0 bases, J lost 0 bases, and 5 bases lay in between. Germline V lookup: CDR1 MNHEY, CDR2 SVGEGT. The CDR3 sequence: CASSYSRVNTEAFF. In DNA form, the CDR3 reads TGTGCCAGCAGTTACTCTCGCGTGAACACTGAAGCTTTCTTT.

The chain carries TRBV7-8 and TRBJ1-2, with 7 positions matching TRBD1. Germline values: CDR1 SGHVS, CDR2 FQNEAQ. The V gene end was trimmed by 5 bases and the J gene end by 4 bases; junction bases not matched to a gene: 10. The CDR3 runs 15 residues. The CDR3 coding sequence is TGTGCCAGCAGCGTAGACAGGGCCGAGCGCTATGGCTACACCTTC. The encoded protein is CASSVDRAERYGYTF.